The 9 T cell receptor beta chains below come from one sample, sequenced in a study of patients and donors after allogeneic stem cell transplantation. MiXCR, applied by TCRdb to the RT-PCR reads, yields one record per CDR3 protein. Of tens of thousands of distinct CDR3 sequences listed, around 46% are singletons. Sequencing used blood, either unsorted or a sorted T cell fraction (not recorded which). These receptor sequences come from a human donor who was either an allogeneic HSCT recipient or a stem cell or donor lymphocyte infusion donor (not recorded which). It is not recorded whose cells these are; they may come from a transplant donor.

The V gene is TRBV5-1, the J gene TRBJ1-6; a possible D gene is TRBD1 (6 bases). CDR1 SGHRS and CDR2 YFSETQ come from the germline V gene. Trimming removed 2 bases at V and 7 bases at J, with 13 bases between. The length of the CDR3 is 15 residues. CDR3 sequence (DNA): TGCGCCAGCAGCTTCCAAACAGGGAAAAATTCACCCCTCCACTTT. This sequence encodes CASSFQTGKNSPLHF.

This clonotype was seen more than once but under ten times. CDR3 amino acids: CASRRAGRHNEKLFF. CDR3 nucleotides: TGTGCCAGCCGAAGGGCAGGCCGGCACAATGAAAAACTGTTTTTT. The rearrangement links TRBV28 to TRBJ1-4; D ambiguous. This CDR3 has 15 amino acids. V shed 8 bases and J shed 5 bases, with 18 bases lying between them. Germline CDR1 reads MDHEN; CDR2 reads SYDVKM.

The rearrangement joins TRBV10-3 to TRBJ1-2; TRBD1 matches at 9 bases. Trimming removed 6 bases from V and 7 bases from J; junction bases left unmatched: 9. CDR1 is ENHRY, CDR2 SYGVKD, per germline. The CDR3 extends over 14 amino acids. The CDR3 DNA reads TGTGCCATCAGGGAAGGGGACAGGGTTGGTGGCTACACCTTC. Encoded protein: CAIREGDRVGGYTF.

This clonotype was seen a few times. This chain connects TRBV5-6 to TRBJ1-1, with D maybe TRBD1 (6 bases). Germline values: CDR1 SGHDT, CDR2 YYEEEE. This CDR3 is built from 12 residues. Between the trimmed V and J ends, which lost 3 bases and 7 bases, there was a span of 10 bases. Here the CDR3 DNA reads TGTGCCAGCAGCTCGGAACAGGGTGAAGCTTTCTTT. Protein sequence: CASSSEQGEAFF.

This chain links TRBV25-1 with TRBJ2-5; D remains unclear. The V and J ends lost 6 bases and 2 bases respectively, with 13 bases between them. CDR3 length equals 14 residues. Germline CDR1 MGHDK, CDR2 SYGVNS. The CDR3 DNA sequence: TGTGCCAGCAGCGAAATCGCGCGGCAAGAGACCCAGTACTTC. It yields the protein CASSEIARQETQYF.

This chain connects TRBV7-3 to TRBJ1-1, with D possibly matching TRBD1 (5 bases). The CDR3 sequence is 16 residues long. The V end lost 5 bases, the J end lost 7 bases, and 23 bases lay between the germline ends. Germline V lookup: CDR1 SGHTA, CDR2 FQGTGA. The CDR3, as DNA: TGTGCCAGCAGCCCAGACGCGAACCGGGGCACAATTGAAGCTTTCTTT. Residues: CASSPDANRGTIEAFF.

The chain carries TRBV7-2 and TRBJ1-5, with D possibly TRBD1 on 5 matching bases. Germline CDR1 and CDR2: SGHTA and FQGNSA. CDR3 length: 14 amino acids. The V gene lost 5 bases and the J gene lost 4 bases, with 12 bases spanning the gap. The CDR3 sequence: CASSAVRENQPQHF. The CDR3 DNA is TGTGCCAGCAGCGCCGTCAGGGAGAATCAGCCCCAGCATTTT.

The V and J genes are TRBV28 and TRBJ1-2; D is unresolved. Trimming shortened V by 2 bases and J by 3 bases, and 13 bases separated the two germline ends. The germline V gene encodes CDR1 MDHEN and CDR2 SYDVKM. The CDR3 contains 15 residues. The CDR3 nucleotides are TGTGCCAGCAGTTTACCCCCAGGACCCTACTATGGCTACACCTTC. It is translated as CASSLPPGPYYGYTF.

This clonotype was found a few times. The rearrangement joins TRBV5-5 to TRBJ1-6; TRBD1 agrees at 7 bases. The CDR3 consists of 14 residues. V lost 3 bases, J lost 7 bases, and 4 bases stayed unmatched. Germline values: CDR1 SGHKS, CDR2 YYEKEE (reference sequence). CDR3 sequence (DNA): TGTGCCAGCAGCTCCGGGACAGAAAATTCACCCCTCCACTTT. Translation: CASSSGTENSPLHF.